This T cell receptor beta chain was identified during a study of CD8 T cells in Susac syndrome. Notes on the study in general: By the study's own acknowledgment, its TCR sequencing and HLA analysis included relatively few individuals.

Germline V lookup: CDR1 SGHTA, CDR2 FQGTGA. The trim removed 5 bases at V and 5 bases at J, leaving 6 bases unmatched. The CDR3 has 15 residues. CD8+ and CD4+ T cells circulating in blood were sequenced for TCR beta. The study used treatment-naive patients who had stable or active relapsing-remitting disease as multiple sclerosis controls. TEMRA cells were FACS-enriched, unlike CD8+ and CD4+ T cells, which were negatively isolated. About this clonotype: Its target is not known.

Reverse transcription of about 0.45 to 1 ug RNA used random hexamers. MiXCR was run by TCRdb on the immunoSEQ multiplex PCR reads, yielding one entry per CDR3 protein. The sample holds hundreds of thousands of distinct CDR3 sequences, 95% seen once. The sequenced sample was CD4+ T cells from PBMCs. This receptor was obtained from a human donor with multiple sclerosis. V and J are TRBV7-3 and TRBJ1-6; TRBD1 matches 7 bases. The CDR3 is CASSPTTGDNSPLHF. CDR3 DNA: TGTGCCAGCAGCCCCACTACAGGGGATAATTCACCCCTCCACTTT.